Below are 20 T cell receptor beta chains sequenced from a single sample in a study of T cell responses to AZD1222 COVID-19 vaccine. Here immunoSEQ multiplex PCR was the method, and the copy in TCRdb shows in-frame clones only, minus some. The table includes approximately 190,000 clones, around 94% detected once. The material was peripheral blood, obtained on day 0 of AZD1222 vaccination. These receptors were collected from an adult in good health.

Details on this clone: One junction end disagrees with the germline gene, perhaps due to a read error. The rearrangement links TRBV4-2 to TRBJ1-2; 9 bases map to TRBD1. CDR1 is LGHNA and CDR2 is YNFKEQ in the germline V gene. This CDR3 spans 14 amino acids. The CDR3 loop is CASSQEGTGSLPHF. DNA for the CDR3: TGTGCCAGCAGCCAAGAAGGGACAGGGTCTCTCCCCCACTTC.

V is TRBV11-2 and J is TRBJ2-2; TRBD2 matches 8 bases. The V segment lost 5 bases and the J segment 4 bases; nucleotides outside the gene matches: 12. Germline V gene data show CDR1 as SGHAT and CDR2 as FQNNGV. There are 17 residues in the CDR3. The CDR3 sequence is CASSAGRAGEFTGELFF. The CDR3 DNA is TGTGCCAGCAGCGCCGGGCGAGCGGGGGAGTTCACCGGGGAGCTGTTTTTT.

The chain joins TRBV7-2 to TRBJ2-2; D is possibly TRBD1 (5 bases). This CDR3 has 16 amino acids. The V gene lost 0 bases and the J gene lost 5 bases, with 13 bases spanning the gap. Germline CDR1 SGHTA, CDR2 FQGNSA. Here the CDR3 reads CASSLAGAGRTGELFF. For the CDR3, the DNA is TGTGCCAGCAGCTTAGCTGGTGCAGGGCGGACCGGGGAGCTGTTTTTT.

The chain carries TRBV7-2 and TRBJ2-7, with 10 bases lining up with TRBD2. Germline lookup yields CDR1 SGHTA and CDR2 FQGNSA. Unmatched junction bases numbered 6, after V lost 0 bases and J lost 4 bases. This CDR3 comprises 16 residues. The CDR3 region has the DNA TGTGCCAGCAGCTTAGCGTTTGCTAGCGGGGGTTACGAGCAGTACTTC. It is translated as CASSLAFASGGYEQYF.

The rearrangement links TRBV5-4 to TRBJ2-5, with D possibly being TRBD2 (6 bases). Per germline, CDR1 SGHNT and CDR2 YYREEE (reference sequence). The CDR3 spans 14 residues. V lost 0 bases and J 5 bases, leaving 11 bases between the germline ends. CDR3: CASSLGLVFETQYF. In DNA form, the CDR3 reads TGTGCCAGCAGCTTGGGACTAGTGTTCGAGACCCAGTACTTC.

The gene calls are TRBV28 and TRBJ1-1; D perhaps matches TRBD1 (6 bases). Per germline, CDR1 MDHEN and CDR2 SYDVKM. The CDR3 runs to 12 residues. V was pared by 10 bases and J by 6 bases, with 15 bases between. CDR3 loop: CATRTASAEAFF. CDR3 nucleotide sequence: TGTGCCACCCGGACAGCCTCGGCTGAAGCTTTCTTT.

The J gene is TRBJ2-7, the V gene TRBV20-1; D is ambiguous. Germline V CDR1 and CDR2: DFQATT, SNEGSKA (reference sequence). With 2 bases removed from V and 6 bases from J, the gap between germline ends came to 8 bases. The CDR3 runs to 11 residues. CDR3 sequence (DNA): TGCAGTGCTAGACTTGTTTCCGAGCAGTACTTC. Its protein is CSARLVSEQYF.

This chain links TRBV27 with TRBJ1-6; D uncertain. The CDR3 has 15 amino acids. V lost 3 bases and J lost 7, with 13 bases in between. In germline, CDR1 is MNHEY, CDR2 SMNVEV (reference sequence). The CDR3 coding sequence is TGTGCCAGCAGTTTTGTGGGGTGGGAGAATTCACCCCTCCACTTT. Translated: CASSFVGWENSPLHF.

As regards this clone: One junction end disagrees with the germline gene, perhaps due to a read error. CDR3 amino acids: CASSDAGDRDPRF. CDR3 bases: TGTGCCAGTAGTGATGCGGGGGACAGGGATCCTCGCTTT. The chain links TRBV19 to TRBJ1-1, with 9 bases that match TRBD1. The CDR3 totals 13 residues. CDR1 LNHDA and CDR2 SQIVND come from the germline V gene (reference sequence).

The chain has TRBV5-1 and TRBJ1-2; D gene ambiguous. The germline V and J ends were trimmed by 3 bases and 8 bases, with 14 bases remaining between them. From germline, CDR1 is SGHRS and CDR2 YFSETQ. The CDR3 spans 13 residues. This chain's CDR3 is CASSSTMKDGYTF. Here the CDR3 DNA reads TGCGCCAGCAGCTCCACGATGAAGGACGGCTACACCTTC.

The CDR3, as DNA: TGTGCCAGCAGCAGGACCGGGCGCCGGGGGGAGCTGTTTTTT. Its translation: CASSRTGRRGELFF. V and J are TRBV5-4 and TRBJ2-2; D not certain. V shed 4 bases and J shed 8 bases, with 15 bases lying between them. The CDR3 has 14 residues. Germline V lookup: CDR1 SGHNT, CDR2 YYREEE (reference sequence).

The V call is TRBV4-1, the J call TRBJ1-1, with D maybe TRBD1 (5 bases). V was shortened by 1 base and J by 4 bases, with 13 bases between the two germline ends. Germline V lookup: CDR1 MGHRA, CDR2 YSYEKL. This CDR3 comprises 15 residues. CDR3 sequence reads: CASSQGGRVSTEAFF. The DNA of the CDR3 is TGCGCCAGCAGCCAAGGGGGCAGGGTAAGCACTGAAGCTTTCTTT.

Worth noting for this clone: Other nucleotide sequences in the sample specify the same CDR3. The chain links TRBV6-2 or TRBV6-3 to TRBJ1-2; D remains unclear. CDR3 length: 12 amino acids. Germline V gene lookup returns CDR1 MNHEY and CDR2 SVGEGT. V was trimmed by 2 bases and J by 6 bases, leaving 7 bases between them. The CDR3 sequence is CASSYEGNGYTF. The CDR3 region has the DNA TGTGCCAGCAGTTACGAAGGGAATGGCTACACCTTC.

The rearrangement links TRBV5-1 to TRBJ2-7, with D perhaps TRBD1 or TRBD2 (5 bases each). The CDR3 has 12 amino acids. Germline V CDR1 and CDR2: SGHRS, YFSETQ. The V end was cut by 6 bases, the J end by 4 bases, with 11 bases between. The CDR3 here is CASMGPRYEQYF. The CDR3 DNA is TGCGCCAGCATGGGACCACGGTACGAGCAGTACTTC.

The rearrangement joins TRBV6-6 to TRBJ1-2, with no clear D. V lost 6 bases and J lost 0, with 11 bases in between. Germline V gene sequence: CDR1 MNHNY, CDR2 SVGAGI (reference sequence). The CDR3 sequence is 14 residues long. CDR3: CASSEQQTNYGYTF. The CDR3 DNA is TGTGCCAGCAGCGAACAGCAAACTAACTATGGCTACACCTTC.

The sample holds one count of this clone. The chain employs TRBV10-2 and TRBJ1-1; D ambiguous. Trimming pared 2 bases from V and 7 bases from J, leaving 14 bases between. Germline CDR1 is WSHSY and CDR2 is SAAADI. The CDR3 length is 14 residues. In nucleotides, the CDR3 is TGCGCCAGCAGTGAGATGTGGTCCCCCGGTGAAGCTTTCTTT. Protein sequence: CASSEMWSPGEAFF.

This clone appeared once. This rearrangement joins TRBV2 to TRBJ2-7; D unresolved. This CDR3 is 10 amino acids long. Per germline, CDR1 SNHLY and CDR2 FYNNEI. Deletions cut 5 bases from V and 4 bases from J, with 3 bases between. The CDR3: CASSTYEQYF. The CDR3 DNA sequence: TGTGCCAGCAGTACGTACGAGCAGTACTTC.

This sequence joins TRBV3-1 (or the pseudogene TRBV3-2) and TRBJ2-7, with unresolved D. Per the germline V gene, CDR1 is LGHDT and CDR2 is YNNKEL (reference sequence). The CDR3 spans 11 residues. V was cut by 5 bases and J by 6 bases, with 8 bases left in between. The CDR3 nucleotides are TGTGCCAGCAGCGCCCCTGGCGAGCAGTACTTC. Its translation: CASSAPGEQYF.

The chain joins TRBV30 to TRBJ1-5; no clear D gene. V was trimmed by 1 base and J by 9 bases, leaving 19 bases between them. CDR1 is GTSNPN, CDR2 SVGIG, per germline (reference sequence). The CDR3 extends over 15 amino acids. CDR3 in amino acids: CAWSASSPFMRPQHF. The DNA of the CDR3 is TGTGCCTGGAGTGCATCCTCGCCCTTCATGCGGCCCCAGCATTTT.

This chain connects TRBV6-5 to TRBJ1-5, with D perhaps matching TRBD1 (5 bases). The CDR3 runs 15 residues. The germline V gene has CDR1 MNHEY and CDR2 SVGAGI. Trimming removed 6 bases from V and 4 bases from J, with 16 bases in between. The CDR3 DNA reads as TGTGCCAGCAGCCGGGGGGGGTCCCGAAATCAGCCCCAGCATTTT. It codes for CASSRGGSRNQPQHF.